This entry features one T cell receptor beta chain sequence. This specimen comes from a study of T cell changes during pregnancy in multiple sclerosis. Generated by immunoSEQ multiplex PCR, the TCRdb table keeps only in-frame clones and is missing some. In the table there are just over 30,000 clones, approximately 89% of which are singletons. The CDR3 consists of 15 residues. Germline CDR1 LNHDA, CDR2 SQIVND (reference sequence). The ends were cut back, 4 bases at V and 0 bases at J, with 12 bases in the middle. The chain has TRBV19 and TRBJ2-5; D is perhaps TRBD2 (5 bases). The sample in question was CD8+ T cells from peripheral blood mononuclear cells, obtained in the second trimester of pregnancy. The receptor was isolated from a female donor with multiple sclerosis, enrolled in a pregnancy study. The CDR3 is CASSTAGRHQETQYF. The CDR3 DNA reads TGTGCCAGTAGTACGGCGGGCAGGCACCAAGAGACCCAGTACTTC.